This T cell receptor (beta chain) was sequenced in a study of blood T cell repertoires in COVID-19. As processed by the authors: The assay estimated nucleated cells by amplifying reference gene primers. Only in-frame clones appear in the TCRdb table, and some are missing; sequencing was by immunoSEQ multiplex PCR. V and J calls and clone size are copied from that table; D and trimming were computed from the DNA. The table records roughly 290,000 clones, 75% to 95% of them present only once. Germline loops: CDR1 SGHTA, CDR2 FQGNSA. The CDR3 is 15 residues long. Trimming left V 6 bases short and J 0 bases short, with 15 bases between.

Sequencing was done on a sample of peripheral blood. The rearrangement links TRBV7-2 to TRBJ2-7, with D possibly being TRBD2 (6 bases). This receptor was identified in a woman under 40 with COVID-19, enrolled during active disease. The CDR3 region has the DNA TGTGCCAGCAGTTCCCGGATCGGGAGCTCCTACGAGCAGTACTTC. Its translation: CASSSRIGSSYEQYF.